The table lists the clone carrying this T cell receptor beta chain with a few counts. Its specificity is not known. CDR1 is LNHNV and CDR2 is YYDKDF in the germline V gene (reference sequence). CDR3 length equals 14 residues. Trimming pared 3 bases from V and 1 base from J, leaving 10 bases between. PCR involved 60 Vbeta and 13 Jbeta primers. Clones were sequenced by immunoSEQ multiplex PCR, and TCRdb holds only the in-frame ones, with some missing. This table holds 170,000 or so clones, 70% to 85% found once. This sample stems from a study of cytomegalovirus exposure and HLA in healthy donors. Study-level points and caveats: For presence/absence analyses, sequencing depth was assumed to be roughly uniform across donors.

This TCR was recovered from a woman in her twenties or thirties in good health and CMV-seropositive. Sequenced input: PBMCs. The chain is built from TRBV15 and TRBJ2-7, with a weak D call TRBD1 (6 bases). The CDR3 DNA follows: TGTGCCACCAGCAGTAGGACAGCTTCCTACGAGCAGTACTTC. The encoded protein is CATSSRTASYEQYF.